These 22 T cell receptor beta chains were sequenced from one sample in a study of blood T cells in healthy people across ages. A J-beta primer mix and a sample-barcoded 5' primer were used in a second PCR of roughly 6 to 12 cycles. TCRdb re-called the 5' RACE reads with MiXCR, one entry per CDR3 protein. The sample contains roughly 1.5 million distinct CDR3 sequences, about 45% of which appear only once. The sample consisted of blood. These receptors originate from a woman younger than 35 in good health.

This chain links TRBV27 with TRBJ2-7; 8 positions agree with TRBD1. The CDR3 is 15 amino acids. Unmatched junction bases numbered 8, after V lost 5 bases and J lost 2 bases. Looked up from germline, CDR1 is MNHEY and CDR2 is SMNVEV (reference sequence). Here the CDR3 reads CASSLTGGVTYEQYF. CDR3 DNA sequence: TGTGCCAGCAGTCTCACAGGGGGTGTTACCTACGAGCAGTACTTC.

This clonotype was counted only a few times. The chain has TRBV5-1 and TRBJ2-3; possibly TRBD2 for D (5 bases). Germline loops: CDR1 SGHRS, CDR2 YFSETQ. This CDR3 is built from 14 residues. V was shortened by 4 bases and J by 5 bases, with 14 bases between the two germline ends. The CDR3 DNA reads as TGCGCCAGCAGCACGGGGTCTAGTGGAGATACGCAGTATTTT. Translating gives CASSTGSSGDTQYF. Variable domain in full (rest from reference TRBV5-1 and TRBJ2-3): KAGVTQTPRYLIKTRGQQVTLSCSPISGHRSVSWYQQTPGQGLQFLFEYFSETQRNKGNFPGRFSGRQFSNSRSEMNVSTLELGDSALYLCASSTGSSGDTQYFGPGTRLTVL.

V and J are TRBV4-1 and TRBJ2-2; 7 bases match TRBD1. The CDR3 is 17 amino acids. Per the germline V gene, CDR1 is MGHRA and CDR2 is YSYEKL. J lost 5 bases, V lost 6 bases, and 15 bases had no gene match. The CDR3 nucleotides are TGCGCCAGCAGTACATATACAGGGGACCCGGGGACCGGGGAGCTGTTTTTT. This encodes CASSTYTGDPGTGELFF.

This clonotype was seen a handful of times. V usage is TRBV5-6 and J usage is TRBJ2-1, with D uncertain. CDR3 length: 16 amino acids. Trimming left V 0 bases short and J 8 bases short, with 18 bases between. Germline V CDR1 and CDR2: SGHDT, YYEEEE. CDR3 in amino acids: CASSLVGNFKLHEQFF. As DNA, the CDR3 is TGTGCCAGCAGCTTGGTGGGGAATTTTAAGCTACATGAGCAGTTCTTC.

The rearrangement links TRBV2 to TRBJ2-1, with 7 bases identical to TRBD1. The J call may be wrong; the DNA end is better matched by TRBJ2-7. Germline V CDR1 and CDR2: SNHLY, FYNNEI. The CDR3 length is 13 residues. The chain's CDR3 is CASQQGIYNEQYF. In DNA, the CDR3 is TGTGCCAGCCAACAGGGGATCTACAATGAGCAGTACTTC.

The table lists this clonotype with many counts. This sequence joins TRBV7-9 and TRBJ1-4; maybe TRBD1 (6 bases). The CDR3 has 13 amino acids. The V end lost 5 bases, the J end lost 8 bases, and 12 bases lay between the germline ends. Per germline, CDR1 SEHNR and CDR2 FQNEAQ (reference sequence). DNA for the CDR3: TGTGCCAGCAGCCCACAGGGATTAGAAAAACTGTTTTTT. Translation gives CASSPQGLEKLFF.

The rearrangement uses TRBV6-5 and TRBJ1-2; D not certain. CDR3 length equals 13 residues. The V and J ends lost 5 bases and 8 bases respectively, with 15 bases between them. Germline values: CDR1 MNHEY, CDR2 SVGAGI. The CDR3 here is CASSGTRKEGYTF. The CDR3 nucleotides read TGTGCCAGCAGTGGAACGAGGAAGGAAGGCTACACCTTC.

Here the CDR3 DNA reads TGTGCCAGCAGCGTAGATTTAGCGGGAGAAACAGATACGCAGTATTTT. The encoded protein is CASSVDLAGETDTQYF. This sequence joins TRBV9 and TRBJ2-3; 9 bases align to TRBD2. Germline CDR1 SGDLS, CDR2 YYNGEE. This CDR3 region has 16 residues. Trimming cost V 0 bases and J 3 bases; bases outside gene matches: 5.

This clonotype has a handful of counts. This rearrangement joins TRBV15 to TRBJ1-4, with D uncertain. The CDR3 is made up of 13 amino acids. Per the germline V gene, CDR1 is LNHNV and CDR2 is YYDKDF (reference sequence). V shed 6 bases and J shed 2 bases, with 7 bases lying between them. The CDR3 nucleotides read TGTGCCACCAGACGGTCTACTAATGAAAAACTGTTTTTT. Translated: CATRRSTNEKLFF.

This chain joins TRBV27 and TRBJ2-1, with 7 bases lining up with TRBD2. The J call may not be correct, given that the DNA end is closer to TRBJ2-7. The germline gives CDR1 MNHEY, CDR2 SMNVEV (reference sequence). This CDR3 contains 15 residues. Here the CDR3 DNA reads TGTGCCAGCAGTTTTCTAGGCGGGGGTGGCGGTGAGCAGTACTTC. This encodes CASSFLGGGGGEQYF.

The genes are TRBV7-2 and TRBJ2-1, with D tentatively TRBD2 (6 bases). CDR3 length equals 15 residues. V gave up 5 bases and J gave up 4 bases, with 15 bases separating them. CDR1 SGHTA and CDR2 FQGNSA come from the germline V gene. The chain's CDR3 is CASSAPPLAYNEQFF. The CDR3 nucleotides are TGTGCCAGCAGCGCTCCTCCACTAGCTTACAATGAGCAGTTCTTC.

V gene TRBV5-1 combines with J gene TRBJ2-7; the D gene is possibly TRBD1 (6 bases). The ends were cut back, 4 bases at V and 2 bases at J, with 13 bases in the middle. Per the germline V gene, CDR1 is SGHRS and CDR2 is YFSETQ. The CDR3 has 14 amino acids. CDR3 sequence reads: CASSTAGTPYEQYF. In DNA, the CDR3 is TGCGCCAGCAGCACCGCAGGGACACCCTACGAGCAGTACTTC.

A few counts support this clonotype. The genes are TRBV7-2 and TRBJ2-7, with D maybe TRBD1 (5 bases). The ends were cut back, 1 base at V and 3 bases at J, with 13 bases in the middle. The CDR3 loop spans 15 amino acids. Germline V lookup: CDR1 SGHTA, CDR2 FQGNSA. CDR3 in amino acids: CASSLGQLPYYEQYF. CDR3 DNA sequence: TGTGCCAGCAGCTTAGGACAGCTGCCTTACTACGAGCAGTACTTC.

This clonotype was found a few times. V usage is TRBV2 and J usage is TRBJ2-7; tentatively, D is TRBD1 (6 bases). Trimming removed 6 bases from V and 3 bases from J, with 9 bases in between. The CDR3 totals 12 residues. Looked up from germline, CDR1 is SNHLY and CDR2 is FYNNEI. The CDR3: CASRGQHYEQYF. CDR3 sequence (DNA): TGTGCCAGCAGAGGACAGCACTACGAGCAGTACTTC.

As to this clonotype: The junction does not match germline at one end; this may be a read error. The gene calls are TRBV7-9 and TRBJ2-1; D call uncertain. This CDR3 contains 12 residues. Per the germline V gene, CDR1 is SEHNR and CDR2 is FQNEAQ (reference sequence). Here the CDR3 reads CAGSPMYNEQFF. The DNA for the CDR3 is TGTGCCGGCAGCCCTATGTACAATGAGCAGTTCTTC.

This chain uses TRBV3-1 with TRBJ2-1; 7 bases agree with TRBD2. J gave up 13 bases and V 1 base, and 16 bases lay outside the gene matches. Germline V gene data show CDR1 as LGHDT and CDR2 as YNNKEL (reference sequence). The CDR3 contains 16 residues. CDR3 in DNA: TGTGCCAGCAGCCAAGGGCGGGAGAAAGGTGGAGAGACCCAGTTCTTC. Translation: CASSQGREKGGETQFF.

This rearrangement joins TRBV12-3 or TRBV12-4 to TRBJ2-7, with a tentative D call TRBD2 (6 bases). The CDR3 is made up of 14 amino acids. The V gene lost 3 bases and the J gene lost 6 bases, with 15 bases spanning the gap. Here the CDR3 reads CASSFFRQGGEQYF. The CDR3 coding sequence is TGTGCCAGCAGTTTTTTTCGGCAGGGAGGCGAGCAGTACTTC.

This chain joins TRBV9 and TRBJ1-5, with D unresolved. This CDR3 contains 15 residues. CDR1 is SGDLS and CDR2 is YYNGEE in the germline V gene. Between the trimmed V and J ends, which lost 0 bases and 0 bases, there was a span of 7 bases. The CDR3: CASSVGLLSNQPQHF. The DNA for the CDR3 is TGTGCCAGCAGCGTAGGACTTCTTAGCAATCAGCCCCAGCATTTT.

V is TRBV24-1 and J is TRBJ2-6; D not certain. Trimming cost V 2 bases and J 0 bases, with 4 bases left between them. The CDR3 covers 15 residues. Germline CDR1 reads KGHDR; CDR2 reads SFDVKD. The CDR3 nucleotides are TGTGCCACCAGTGATTCCAGCTCTGGGGCCAACGTCCTGACTTTC. It is translated as CATSDSSSGANVLTF.

This rearrangement joins TRBV29-1 to TRBJ2-1, with D maybe TRBD2 (6 bases). V dropped 0 bases and J dropped 1 base, with 16 bases sitting between them. The CDR3 length is 17 residues. CDR1 and CDR2 from the germline V gene are SQVTM and ANQGSEA. The CDR3 bases are TGCAGCGTTGAAGATCCCGGGGGAACGATTTCCTACAATGAGCAGTTCTTC. It encodes CSVEDPGGTISYNEQFF.

The chain joins TRBV9 to TRBJ2-2; D perhaps matches TRBD1 (7 bases). V was clipped by 3 bases and J by 6 bases, with 9 bases between them. The CDR3 covers 13 residues. Germline V gene sequence: CDR1 SGDLS, CDR2 YYNGEE. The CDR3 region is CASSAGGSGELFF. Written as DNA, the CDR3 is TGTGCCAGCAGCGCAGGGGGGTCCGGGGAGCTGTTTTTT.

This clonotype is a singleton in its sample. V gene TRBV6-5 combines with J gene TRBJ2-7, with D unresolved. V lost 4 bases and J lost 4, with 14 bases in between. The CDR3 totals 14 residues. Germline CDR1 is MNHEY and CDR2 is SVGAGI. CDR3 loop: CASSCSSPYYEQYF. DNA of the CDR3: TGTGCCAGCAGTTGCTCGAGCCCCTATTACGAGCAGTACTTC.